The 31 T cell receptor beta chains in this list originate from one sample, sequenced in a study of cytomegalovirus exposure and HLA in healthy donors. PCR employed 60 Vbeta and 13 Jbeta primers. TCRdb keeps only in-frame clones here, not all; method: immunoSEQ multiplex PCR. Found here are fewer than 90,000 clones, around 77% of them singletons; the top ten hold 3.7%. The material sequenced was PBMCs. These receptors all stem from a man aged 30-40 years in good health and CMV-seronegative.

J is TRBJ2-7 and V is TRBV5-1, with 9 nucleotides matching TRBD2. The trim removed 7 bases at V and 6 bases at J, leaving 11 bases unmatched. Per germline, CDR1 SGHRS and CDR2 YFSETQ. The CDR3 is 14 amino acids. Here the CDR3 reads CASHTTSGSGEQYF. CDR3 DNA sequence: TGCGCCAGCCATACGACTAGCGGATCGGGCGAGCAGTACTTC.

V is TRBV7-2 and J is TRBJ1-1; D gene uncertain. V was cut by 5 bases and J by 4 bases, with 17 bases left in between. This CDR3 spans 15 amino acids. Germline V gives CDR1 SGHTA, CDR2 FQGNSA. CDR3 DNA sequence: TGTGCCAGCAGCCAGCGACCGATAGAGGCCACTGAAGCTTTCTTT. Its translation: CASSQRPIEATEAFF.

As DNA, the CDR3 is TGTGCCATTAGAGGACAGGGAGATGAAAAACTGTTTTTT. Translated, it gives CAIRGQGDEKLFF. The chain uses TRBV10-3 and TRBJ1-4; 8 nucleotides align to TRBD1. CDR1 is ENHRY and CDR2 is SYGVKD in the germline V gene. CDR3 length: 13 amino acids. Trimming cost V 9 bases and J 6 bases; bases outside gene matches: 6.

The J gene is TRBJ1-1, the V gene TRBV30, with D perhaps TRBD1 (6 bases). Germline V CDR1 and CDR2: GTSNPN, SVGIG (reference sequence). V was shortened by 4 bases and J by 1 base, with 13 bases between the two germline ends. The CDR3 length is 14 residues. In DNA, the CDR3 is TGTGCCTGGACCCGACAGGACAAGAACACTGAAGCTTTCTTT. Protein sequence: CAWTRQDKNTEAFF.

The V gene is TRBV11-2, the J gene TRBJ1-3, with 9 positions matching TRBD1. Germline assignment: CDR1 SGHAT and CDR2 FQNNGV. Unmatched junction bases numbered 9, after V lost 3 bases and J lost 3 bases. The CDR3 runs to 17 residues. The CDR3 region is CASSFLGTGNFGNTIYF. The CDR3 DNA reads TGTGCCAGCAGCTTCCTCGGGACAGGGAATTTTGGAAACACCATATATTTT.

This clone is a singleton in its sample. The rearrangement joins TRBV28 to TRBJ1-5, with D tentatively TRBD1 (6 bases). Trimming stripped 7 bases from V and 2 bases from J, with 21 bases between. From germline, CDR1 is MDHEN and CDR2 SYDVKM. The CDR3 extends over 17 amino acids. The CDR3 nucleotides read TGTGCCAGCACCCCCACCGGGGGGGCGTGGGGCAATCAGCCCCAGCATTTT. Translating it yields CASTPTGGAWGNQPQHF.

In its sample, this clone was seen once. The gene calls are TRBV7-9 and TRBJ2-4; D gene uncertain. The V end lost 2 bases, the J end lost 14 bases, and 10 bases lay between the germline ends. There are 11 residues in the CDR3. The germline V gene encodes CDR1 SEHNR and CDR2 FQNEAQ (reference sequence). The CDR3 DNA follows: TGTGCCAGCAGCTTATCCGGCACTAAGTACTTC. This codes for CASSLSGTKYF.

For the CDR3, the DNA is TGTGCCAGCAGCCCCCCAGGGGGCAACACTGAAGCTTTCTTT. Protein product: CASSPPGGNTEAFF. This chain uses TRBV7-9 with TRBJ1-1; 8 bases map to TRBD1. V dropped 5 bases and J dropped 2; count of bases not matched to a gene: 4. This CDR3 contains 14 residues. Germline CDR1 SEHNR, CDR2 FQNEAQ (reference sequence). The complete variable domain, with remaining parts taken from reference TRBV7-9 and TRBJ1-1, reads DTGVSQNPRHKITKRGQNVTFRCDPISEHNRLYWYRQTLGQGPEFLTYFQNEAQLEKSRLLSDRFSAERPKGSFSTLEIQRTEQGDSAMYLCASSPPGGNTEAFFGQGTRLTVV.

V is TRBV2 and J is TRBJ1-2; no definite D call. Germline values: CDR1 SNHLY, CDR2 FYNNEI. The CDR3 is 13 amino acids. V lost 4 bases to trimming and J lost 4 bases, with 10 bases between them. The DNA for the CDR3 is TGTGCCAGCAGTGCCGGAGAACCCTATGGCTACACCTTC. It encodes CASSAGEPYGYTF. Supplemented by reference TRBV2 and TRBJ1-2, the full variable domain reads EPEVTQTPSHQVTQMGQEVILRCVPISNHLYFYWYRQILGQKVEFLVSFYNNEISEKSEIFDDQFSVERPDGSNFTLKIRSTKLEDSAMYFCASSAGEPYGYTFGSGTRLTVV.

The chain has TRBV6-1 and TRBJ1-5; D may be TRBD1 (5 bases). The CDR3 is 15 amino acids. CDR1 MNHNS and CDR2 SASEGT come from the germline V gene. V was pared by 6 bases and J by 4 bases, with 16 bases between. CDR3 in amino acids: CASRPPGGGNQPQHF. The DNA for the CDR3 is TGTGCCAGCAGACCCCCGGGGGGTGGGAATCAGCCCCAGCATTTT.

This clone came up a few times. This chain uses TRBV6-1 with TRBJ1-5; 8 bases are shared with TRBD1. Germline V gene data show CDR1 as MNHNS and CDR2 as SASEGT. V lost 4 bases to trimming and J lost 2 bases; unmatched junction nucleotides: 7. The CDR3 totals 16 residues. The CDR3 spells CASSATPGGGNQPQHF. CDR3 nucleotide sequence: TGTGCCAGCAGTGCAACCCCAGGGGGCGGCAATCAGCCCCAGCATTTT.

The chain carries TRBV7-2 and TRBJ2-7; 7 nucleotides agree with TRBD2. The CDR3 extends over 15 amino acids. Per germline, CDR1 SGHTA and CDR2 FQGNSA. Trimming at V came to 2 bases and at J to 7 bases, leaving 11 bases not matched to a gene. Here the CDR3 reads CASSLLSSGRGEQYF. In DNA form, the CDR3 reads TGTGCCAGCAGCTTATTATCTAGCGGTCGGGGTGAGCAGTACTTC.

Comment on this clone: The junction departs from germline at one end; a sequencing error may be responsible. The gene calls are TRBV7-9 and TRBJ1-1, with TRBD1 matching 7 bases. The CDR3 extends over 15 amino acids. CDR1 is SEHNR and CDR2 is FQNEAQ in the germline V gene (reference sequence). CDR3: CSSSSDREGWTEAFF. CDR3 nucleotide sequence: TGTTCCAGCAGCTCAGACAGGGAAGGATGGACTGAAGCTTTCTTT.

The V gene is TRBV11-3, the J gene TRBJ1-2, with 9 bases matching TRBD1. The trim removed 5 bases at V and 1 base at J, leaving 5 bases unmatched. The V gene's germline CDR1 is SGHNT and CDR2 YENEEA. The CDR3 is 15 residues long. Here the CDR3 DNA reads TGTGCCAGCAGCGATCGGACAGGGGTTAACTATGGCTACACCTTC. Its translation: CASSDRTGVNYGYTF.

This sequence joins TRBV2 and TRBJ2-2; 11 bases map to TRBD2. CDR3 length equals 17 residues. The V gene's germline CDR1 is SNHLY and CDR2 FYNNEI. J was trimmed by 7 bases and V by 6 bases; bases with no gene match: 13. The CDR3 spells CASSQVGLAGGGGELFF. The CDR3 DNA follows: TGTGCCAGCAGCCAAGTGGGCCTAGCGGGGGGAGGCGGGGAGCTGTTTTTT.

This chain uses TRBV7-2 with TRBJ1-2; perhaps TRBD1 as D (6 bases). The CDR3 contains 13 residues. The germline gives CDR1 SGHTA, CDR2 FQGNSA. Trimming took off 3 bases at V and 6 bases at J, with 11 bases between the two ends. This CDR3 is CASSFAGADGYTF. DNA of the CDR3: TGTGCCAGCAGCTTTGCAGGGGCGGATGGCTACACCTTC. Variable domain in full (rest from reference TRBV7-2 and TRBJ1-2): GAGVSQSPSNKVTEKGKDVELRCDPISGHTALYWYRQSLGQGLEFLIYFQGNSAPDKSGLPSDRFSAERTGGSVSTLTIQRTQQEDSAVYLCASSFAGADGYTFGSGTRLTVV.

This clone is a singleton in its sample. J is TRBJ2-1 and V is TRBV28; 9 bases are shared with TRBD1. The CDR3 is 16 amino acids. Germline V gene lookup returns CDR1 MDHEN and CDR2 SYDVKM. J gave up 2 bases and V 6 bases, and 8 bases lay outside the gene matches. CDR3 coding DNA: TGTGCCAGCAGCCTCGGAGGGACAGGGACCTACAATGAGCAGTTCTTC. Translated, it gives CASSLGGTGTYNEQFF.

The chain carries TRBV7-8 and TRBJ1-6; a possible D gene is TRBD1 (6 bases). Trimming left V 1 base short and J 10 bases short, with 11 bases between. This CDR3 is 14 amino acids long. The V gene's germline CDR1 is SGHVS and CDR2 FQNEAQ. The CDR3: CASSLVGANSPLHF. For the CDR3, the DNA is TGTGCCAGCAGCTTAGTGGGGGCTAACTCACCCCTCCACTTT.

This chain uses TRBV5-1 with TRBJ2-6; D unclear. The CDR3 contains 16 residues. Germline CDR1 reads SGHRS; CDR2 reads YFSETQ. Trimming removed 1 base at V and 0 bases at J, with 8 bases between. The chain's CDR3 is CASSLTLFSGANVLTF. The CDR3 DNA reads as TGCGCCAGCAGCTTGACCCTATTCTCTGGGGCCAACGTCCTGACTTTC.

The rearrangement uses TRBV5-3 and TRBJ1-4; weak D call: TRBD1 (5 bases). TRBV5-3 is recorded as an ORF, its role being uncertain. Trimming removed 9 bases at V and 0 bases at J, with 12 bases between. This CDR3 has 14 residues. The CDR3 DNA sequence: TGTGCCAAACATGGAGGGGCAACTAATGAAAAACTGTTTTTT. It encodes CAKHGGATNEKLFF.

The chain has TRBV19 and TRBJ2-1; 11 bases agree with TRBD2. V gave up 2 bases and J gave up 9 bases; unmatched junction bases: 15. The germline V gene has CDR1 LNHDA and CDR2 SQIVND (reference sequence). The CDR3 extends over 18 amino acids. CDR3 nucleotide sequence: TGTGCCAGTAGTATAAGCTCTAGCGGGGGGCCTCGTCGTGGTGAGCAGTTCTTC. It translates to CASSISSSGGPRRGEQFF.

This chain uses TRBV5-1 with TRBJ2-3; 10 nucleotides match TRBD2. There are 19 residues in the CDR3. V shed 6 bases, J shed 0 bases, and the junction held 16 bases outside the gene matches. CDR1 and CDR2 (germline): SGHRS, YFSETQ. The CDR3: CASTASVWASGRSTDTQYF. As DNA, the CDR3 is TGCGCCAGCACCGCTTCCGTATGGGCTAGCGGGAGAAGCACAGATACGCAGTATTTT. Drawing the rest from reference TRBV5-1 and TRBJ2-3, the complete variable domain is KAGVTQTPRYLIKTRGQQVTLSCSPISGHRSVSWYQQTPGQGLQFLFEYFSETQRNKGNFPGRFSGRQFSNSRSEMNVSTLELGDSALYLCASTASVWASGRSTDTQYFGPGTRLTVL.

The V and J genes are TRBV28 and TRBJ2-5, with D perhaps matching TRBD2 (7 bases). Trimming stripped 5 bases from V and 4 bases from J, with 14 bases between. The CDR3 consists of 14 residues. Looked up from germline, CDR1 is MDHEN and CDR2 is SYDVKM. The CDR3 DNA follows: TGTGCCAGCAGTGAACGGGGGGCAGGAGAGACCCAGTACTTC. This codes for CASSERGAGETQYF.

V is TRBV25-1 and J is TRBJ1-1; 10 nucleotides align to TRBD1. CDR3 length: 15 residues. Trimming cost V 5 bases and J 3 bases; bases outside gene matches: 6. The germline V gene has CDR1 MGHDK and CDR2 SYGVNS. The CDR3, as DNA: TGTGCCAGCAGTCCCGGACAGGGGGGGGACACTGAAGCTTTCTTT. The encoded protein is CASSPGQGGDTEAFF. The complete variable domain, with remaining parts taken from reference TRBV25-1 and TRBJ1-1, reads EADIYQTPRYLVIGTGKKITLECSQTMGHDKMYWYQQDPGMELHLIHYSYGVNSTEKGDLSSESTVSRIRTEHFPLTLESARPSHTSQYLCASSPGQGGDTEAFFGQGTRLTVV.

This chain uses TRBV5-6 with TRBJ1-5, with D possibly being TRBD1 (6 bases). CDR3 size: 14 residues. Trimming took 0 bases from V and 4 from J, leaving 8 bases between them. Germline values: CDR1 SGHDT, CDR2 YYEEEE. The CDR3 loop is CASSLVTGNQPQHF. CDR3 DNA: TGTGCCAGCAGCTTGGTTACAGGGAATCAGCCCCAGCATTTT.

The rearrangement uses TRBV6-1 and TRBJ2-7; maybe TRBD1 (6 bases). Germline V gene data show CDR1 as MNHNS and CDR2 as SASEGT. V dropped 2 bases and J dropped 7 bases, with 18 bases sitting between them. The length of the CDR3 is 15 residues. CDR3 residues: CASSERRRGPQEQYF. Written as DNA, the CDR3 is TGTGCCAGCAGTGAACGGCGCAGGGGCCCTCAGGAGCAGTACTTC.

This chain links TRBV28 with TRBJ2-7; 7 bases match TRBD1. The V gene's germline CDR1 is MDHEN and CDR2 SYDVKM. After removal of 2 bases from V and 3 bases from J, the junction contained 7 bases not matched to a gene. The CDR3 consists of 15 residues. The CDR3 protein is CASSLTVDRIYEQYF. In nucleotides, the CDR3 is TGTGCCAGCAGTTTAACCGTGGACAGGATCTACGAGCAGTACTTC.

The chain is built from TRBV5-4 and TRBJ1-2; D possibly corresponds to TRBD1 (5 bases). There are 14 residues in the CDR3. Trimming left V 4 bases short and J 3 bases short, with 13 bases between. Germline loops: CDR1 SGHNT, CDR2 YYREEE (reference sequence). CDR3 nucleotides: TGTGCCAGCAGCCCGGGGACGGGGGACTATGGCTACACCTTC. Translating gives CASSPGTGDYGYTF.

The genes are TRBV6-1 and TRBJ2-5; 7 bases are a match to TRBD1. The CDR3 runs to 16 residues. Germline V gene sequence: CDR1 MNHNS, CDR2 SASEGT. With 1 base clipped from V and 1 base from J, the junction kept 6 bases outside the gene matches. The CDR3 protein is CASSEVPGQLQETQYF. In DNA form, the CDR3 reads TGTGCCAGCAGTGAAGTCCCGGGACAGCTCCAAGAGACCCAGTACTTC.

In DNA form, the CDR3 reads TGTGCCAGCAGCGAAAAGACAGGGTTGAGCAATCAGCCCCAGCATTTT. Encoded protein: CASSEKTGLSNQPQHF. The V gene is TRBV7-8, the J gene TRBJ1-5, with TRBD1 identical over 7 bases. With 5 bases clipped from V and 1 base from J, the junction kept 8 bases outside the gene matches. The CDR3 is 16 residues long. Germline CDR1 SGHVS, CDR2 FQNEAQ.

CDR3 protein: CASSLGTGRAYEQYF. CDR3 DNA sequence: TGTGCCAGCAGCTTAGGAACAGGGAGGGCCTACGAGCAGTACTTC. This rearrangement joins TRBV7-8 to TRBJ2-7, with a possible D match to TRBD2 (7 bases). Germline V lookup: CDR1 SGHVS, CDR2 FQNEAQ. Deletions cut 1 base from V and 2 bases from J, with 12 bases between. The CDR3 contains 15 residues.